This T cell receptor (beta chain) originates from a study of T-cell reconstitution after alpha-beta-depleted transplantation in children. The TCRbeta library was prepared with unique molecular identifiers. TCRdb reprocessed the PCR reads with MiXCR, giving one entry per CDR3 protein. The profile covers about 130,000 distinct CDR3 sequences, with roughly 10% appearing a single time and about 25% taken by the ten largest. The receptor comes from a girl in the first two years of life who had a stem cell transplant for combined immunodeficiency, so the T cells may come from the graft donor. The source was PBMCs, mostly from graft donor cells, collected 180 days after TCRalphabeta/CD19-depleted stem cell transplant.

CDR3 bases: TGTGCCAGCAGCCAGGGACAGGGATCTAGCAATCAGCCCCAGCATTTT. As protein: CASSQGQGSSNQPQHF. V usage is TRBV5-6 and J usage is TRBJ1-5; 9 bases line up with TRBD1. Germline CDR1 is SGHDT and CDR2 is YYEEEE. V gave up 4 bases and J gave up 0 bases; unmatched junction bases: 5. There are 16 residues in the CDR3.